A single sample is the source of the 9 T cell receptor beta chains below, sequenced in a study of blood T cell repertoires in COVID-19. The assay was immunoSEQ multiplex PCR, and TCRdb's table has in-frame clones only and misses some. The table has 250,000 to 350,000 clones, roughly 90% seen once. Sequenced material: peripheral blood. The receptors stem from a woman in her 30s with COVID-19, enrolled during active disease.

This clone was seen only once. The chain joins TRBV10-3 to TRBJ2-7; 8 nucleotides match TRBD1. Trimming took 2 bases from V and 6 from J; bases not matched to a gene: 3. The length of the CDR3 is 13 residues. The V gene's germline CDR1 is ENHRY and CDR2 SYGVKD. CDR3 sequence: CAISEGTGSEQYF. CDR3 sequence (DNA): TGTGCCATCAGTGAGGGGACAGGAAGCGAGCAGTACTTC.

The table lists this clone with a count of one. V and J are TRBV6-1 and TRBJ1-1, with a possible D match to TRBD1 (6 bases). Germline assignment: CDR1 MNHNS and CDR2 SASEGT. This CDR3 contains 16 residues. The V gene lost 2 bases and the J gene lost 1 base, with 14 bases spanning the gap. The CDR3 is CASSERPGHPNTEAFF. The CDR3 coding sequence is TGTGCCAGCAGTGAAAGGCCGGGACATCCGAACACTGAAGCTTTCTTT.

The CDR3 nucleotides are TGTGCCAGCAGTTGGAACCGGGAGACCGCTAGCACAGATACGCAGTATTTT. It translates to CASSWNRETASTDTQYF. This rearrangement joins TRBV5-4 to TRBJ2-3; maybe TRBD2 (6 bases). Germline lookup yields CDR1 SGHNT and CDR2 YYREEE (reference sequence). The CDR3 spans 17 residues. V was trimmed by 5 bases and J by 0 bases, leaving 19 bases between them.

This chain connects TRBV25-1 to TRBJ2-1, with a tentative D call TRBD1 (5 bases). The CDR3 consists of 14 residues. With 4 bases removed from V and 8 bases from J, the gap between germline ends came to 15 bases. Germline V gene data show CDR1 as MGHDK and CDR2 as SYGVNS. The DNA of the CDR3 is TGTGCCAGCAGTGGATCGTGGGCGACAGATGAGCAGTTCTTC. It specifies CASSGSWATDEQFF.

This chain connects TRBV15 to TRBJ2-7; TRBD1 is a possible D gene (6 bases). Germline CDR1 and CDR2: LNHNV and YYDKDF (reference sequence). Trimming cost V 0 bases and J 5 bases, with 8 bases left between them. This CDR3 has 13 residues. The CDR3 nucleotides are TGTGCCACCAGCAGAGATCACAGGGACGAGCAGTACTTC. Its protein is CATSRDHRDEQYF.

V is TRBV9 and J is TRBJ1-3, with D possibly being TRBD1 (5 bases). Trimming stripped 0 bases from V and 3 bases from J, with 13 bases between. Germline V gene sequence: CDR1 SGDLS, CDR2 YYNGEE. This CDR3 is built from 16 residues. CDR3 sequence (DNA): TGTGCCAGCAGCGTAGGAGGCAGGGTCGTTGGAAACACCATATATTTT. The encoded protein is CASSVGGRVVGNTIYF.

The genes are TRBV6-4 and TRBJ2-2; D possibly corresponds to TRBD2 (6 bases). V dropped 4 bases and J dropped 3 bases, with 9 bases sitting between them. The CDR3 has 14 amino acids. The germline V gene encodes CDR1 MRHNA and CDR2 SNTAGT. The DNA for the CDR3 is TGTGCCAGCAGTGTGGGGGGAGACACCGGGGAGCTGTTTTTT. This sequence encodes CASSVGGDTGELFF.

In its sample, this clone was seen once. The rearrangement links TRBV2 to TRBJ1-2; 8 bases align to TRBD1. CDR3 length equals 15 residues. The J segment lost 6 bases and the V segment lost 2 bases, leaving 8 bases of the junction unmatched. CDR1 and CDR2 (germline): SNHLY, FYNNEI. This CDR3 is CASSEPAGGADGYTF. The CDR3 nucleotides are TGTGCCAGCAGTGAACCCGCAGGGGGCGCGGATGGCTACACCTTC.

The V gene is TRBV4-1, the J gene TRBJ1-1, with 9 bases that match TRBD1. The V gene's germline CDR1 is MGHRA and CDR2 YSYEKL. V trimming: 3 bases; J trimming: 6 bases; junction bases outside the gene matches: 11. CDR3 length: 16 amino acids. Here the CDR3 DNA reads TGCGCCAGCAGCCATGGGCTGGGACAGGGTCTTCCTGAAGCTTTCTTT. Protein product: CASSHGLGQGLPEAFF.